This T cell receptor beta chain was sequenced during a study of T cells after yellow fever vaccination. As for the study in general: Low-cell-number fractions were prepared with SMART-Seq v4 Ultra Low Input.

TCRdb itself ran the 5' RACE reads through MiXCR, one entry per CDR3 protein. The table has 250,000 or so distinct CDR3 sequences, more than 3.5% seen once; the top ten hold about 20%. The CDR3 length is 15 residues. Germline CDR1 DFQATT, CDR2 SNEGSKA (reference sequence). The germline V and J ends were trimmed by 0 bases and 3 bases, with 14 bases remaining between them. Study-wide results and limits: Post-booster reappearance was seen for most primary-vaccination clones (roughly 96% CD4, about 90% CD8).

This clonotype was picked up many times. What it recognizes is unknown. The chain employs TRBV20-1 and TRBJ1-1; no clear D gene. The sample was PBMCs, taken 15 days after the yellow fever booster vaccination. This sequence was found in a man younger than 30 who received the YFV17D yellow fever vaccine. As DNA, the CDR3 is TGCAGTGCTAGAGATGGTCGGGGTTTGGACACTGAAGCTTTCTTT. Translation: CSARDGRGLDTEAFF.